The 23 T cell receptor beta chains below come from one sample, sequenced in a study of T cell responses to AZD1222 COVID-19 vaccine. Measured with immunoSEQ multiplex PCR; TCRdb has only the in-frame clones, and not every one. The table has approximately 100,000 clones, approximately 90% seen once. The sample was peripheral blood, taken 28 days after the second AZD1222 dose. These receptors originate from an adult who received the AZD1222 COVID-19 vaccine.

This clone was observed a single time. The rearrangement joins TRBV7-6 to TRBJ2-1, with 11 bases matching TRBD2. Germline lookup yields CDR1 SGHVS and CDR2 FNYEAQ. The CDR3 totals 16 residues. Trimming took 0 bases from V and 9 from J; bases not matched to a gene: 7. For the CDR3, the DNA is TGTGCCAGCAGCTTAGCAATAGCGGGAGGGATCGGTGAGCAGTTCTTC. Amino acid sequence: CASSLAIAGGIGEQFF.

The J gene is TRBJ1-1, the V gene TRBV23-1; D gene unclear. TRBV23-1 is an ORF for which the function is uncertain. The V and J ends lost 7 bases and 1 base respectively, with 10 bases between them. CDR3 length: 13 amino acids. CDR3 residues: CASTPKQNTEAFF. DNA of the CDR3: TGCGCCAGCACCCCTAAGCAGAACACTGAAGCTTTCTTT.

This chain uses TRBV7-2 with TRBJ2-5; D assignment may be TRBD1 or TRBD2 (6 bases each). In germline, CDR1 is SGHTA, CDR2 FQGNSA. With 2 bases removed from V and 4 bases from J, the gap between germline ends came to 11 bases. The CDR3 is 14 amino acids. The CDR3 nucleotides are TGTGCCAGCAGCTTATTGGAGGGGGTAGAGACCCAGTACTTC. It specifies CASSLLEGVETQYF.

Written as DNA, the CDR3 is TGTGCCAGCAGTACGGGGCGCGCTGCTTTTGGCTACACCTTC. This encodes CASSTGRAAFGYTF. V and J are TRBV27 and TRBJ1-2; tentative D call: TRBD1 (5 bases). The V end was cut by 5 bases, the J end by 7 bases, with 17 bases between. Per the germline V gene, CDR1 is MNHEY and CDR2 is SMNVEV (reference sequence). This CDR3 has 14 amino acids.

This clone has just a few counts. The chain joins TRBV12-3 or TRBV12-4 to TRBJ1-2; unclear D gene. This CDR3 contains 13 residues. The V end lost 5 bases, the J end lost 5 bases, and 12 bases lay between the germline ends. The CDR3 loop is CASSPTISYGYTF. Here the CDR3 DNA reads TGTGCCAGCAGTCCGACAATCTCTTATGGCTACACCTTC.

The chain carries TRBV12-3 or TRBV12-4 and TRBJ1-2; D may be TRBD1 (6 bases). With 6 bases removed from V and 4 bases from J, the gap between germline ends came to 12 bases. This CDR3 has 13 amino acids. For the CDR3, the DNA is TGTGCCAGCAGCCTCGGACAGTCCTATGGCTACACCTTC. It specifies CASSLGQSYGYTF.

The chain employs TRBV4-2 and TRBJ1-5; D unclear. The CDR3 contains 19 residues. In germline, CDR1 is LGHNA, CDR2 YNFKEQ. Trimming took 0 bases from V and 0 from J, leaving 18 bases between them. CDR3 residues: CASSQDGGRRRYSNQPQHF. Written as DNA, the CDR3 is TGTGCCAGCAGCCAAGATGGTGGACGGAGGAGATATAGCAATCAGCCCCAGCATTTT.

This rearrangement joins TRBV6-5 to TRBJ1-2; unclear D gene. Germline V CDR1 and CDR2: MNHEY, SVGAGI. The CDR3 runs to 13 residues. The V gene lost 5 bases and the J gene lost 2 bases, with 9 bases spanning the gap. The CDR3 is CASSREGNYGYTF. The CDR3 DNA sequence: TGTGCCAGCAGTCGGGAGGGCAACTATGGCTACACCTTC.

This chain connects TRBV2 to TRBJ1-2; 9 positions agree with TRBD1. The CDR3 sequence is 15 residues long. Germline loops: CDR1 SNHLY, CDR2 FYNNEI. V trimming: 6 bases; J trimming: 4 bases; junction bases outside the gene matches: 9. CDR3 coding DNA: TGTGCCAGCAGCCCAGACAGGGGGGGATCCTATGGCTACACCTTC. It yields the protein CASSPDRGGSYGYTF.

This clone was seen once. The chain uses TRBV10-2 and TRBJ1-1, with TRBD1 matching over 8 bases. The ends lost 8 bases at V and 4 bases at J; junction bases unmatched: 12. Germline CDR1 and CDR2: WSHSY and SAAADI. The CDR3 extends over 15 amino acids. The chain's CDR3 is CASVGQGAMGTEAFF. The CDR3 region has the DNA TGCGCCAGCGTGGGGCAGGGGGCTATGGGCACTGAAGCTTTCTTT.

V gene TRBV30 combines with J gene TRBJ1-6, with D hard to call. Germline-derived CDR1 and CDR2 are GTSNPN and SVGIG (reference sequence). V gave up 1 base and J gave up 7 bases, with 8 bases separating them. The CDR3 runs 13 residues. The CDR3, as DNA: TGTGCCTGGAGTGCTGAAGGGAATTCACCCCTCCACTTT. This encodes CAWSAEGNSPLHF.

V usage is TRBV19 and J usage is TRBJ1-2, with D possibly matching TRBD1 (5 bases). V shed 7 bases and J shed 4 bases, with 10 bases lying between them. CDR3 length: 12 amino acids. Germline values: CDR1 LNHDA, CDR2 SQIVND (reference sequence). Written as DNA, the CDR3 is TGTGCCAGTACTCGGACACTCTATGGCTACACCTTC. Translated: CASTRTLYGYTF. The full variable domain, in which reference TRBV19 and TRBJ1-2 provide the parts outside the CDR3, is DGGITQSPKYLFRKEGQNVTLSCEQNLNHDAMYWYRQDPGQGLRLIYYSQIVNDFQKGDIAEGYSVSREKKESFPLTVTSAQKNPTAFYLCASTRTLYGYTFGSGTRLTVV.

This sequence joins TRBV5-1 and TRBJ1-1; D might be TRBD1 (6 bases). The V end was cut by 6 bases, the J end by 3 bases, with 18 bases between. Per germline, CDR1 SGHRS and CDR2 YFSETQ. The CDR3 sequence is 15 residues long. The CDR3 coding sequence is TGCGCCAGCAAAAACGGACCAGGGGAGGACACTGAAGCTTTCTTT. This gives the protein CASKNGPGEDTEAFF.

DNA for the CDR3: TGTGCCACCAGCAGAAGCCTCGGCCCTTTGGTGCCTGAAGCTTTCTTT. This codes for CATSRSLGPLVPEAFF. V is TRBV15 and J is TRBJ1-1; unclear D gene. The CDR3 has 16 amino acids. Looked up from germline, CDR1 is LNHNV and CDR2 is YYDKDF (reference sequence). Trimming removed 2 bases from V and 6 bases from J, with 19 bases in between. The full variable domain, rest sourced from reference TRBV15 and TRBJ1-1, is DAMVIQNPRYQVTQFGKPVTLSCSQTLNHNVMYWYQQKSSQAPKLLFHYYDKDFNNEADTPDNFQSRRPNTSFCFLDIRSPGLGDTAMYLCATSRSLGPLVPEAFFGQGTRLTVV.

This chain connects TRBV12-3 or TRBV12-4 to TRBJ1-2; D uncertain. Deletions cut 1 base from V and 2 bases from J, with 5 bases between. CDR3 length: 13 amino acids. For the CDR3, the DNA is TGTGCCAGCAGTTTAGGGATAAACTATGGCTACACCTTC. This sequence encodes CASSLGINYGYTF.

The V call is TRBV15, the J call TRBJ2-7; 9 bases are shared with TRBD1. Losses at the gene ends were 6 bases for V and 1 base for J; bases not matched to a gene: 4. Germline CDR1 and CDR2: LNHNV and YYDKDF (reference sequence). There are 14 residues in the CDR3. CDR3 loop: CATSPGQGSYEQYF. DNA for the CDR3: TGTGCCACCAGTCCGGGACAGGGTTCCTACGAGCAGTACTTC.

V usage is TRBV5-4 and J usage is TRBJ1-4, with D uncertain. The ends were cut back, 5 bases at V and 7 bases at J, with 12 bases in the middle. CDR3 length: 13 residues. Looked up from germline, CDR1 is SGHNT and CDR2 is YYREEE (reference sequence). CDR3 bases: TGTGCCAGCAGGTCTTTTCCGGGTGAAAAACTGTTTTTT. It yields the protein CASRSFPGEKLFF.

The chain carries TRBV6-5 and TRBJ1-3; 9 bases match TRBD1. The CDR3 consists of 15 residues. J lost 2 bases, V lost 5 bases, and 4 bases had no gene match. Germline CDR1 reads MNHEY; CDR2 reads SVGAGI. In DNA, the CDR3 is TGTGCCAGCAGTAGGGACAGGGATACTGGAAACACCATATATTTT. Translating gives CASSRDRDTGNTIYF.

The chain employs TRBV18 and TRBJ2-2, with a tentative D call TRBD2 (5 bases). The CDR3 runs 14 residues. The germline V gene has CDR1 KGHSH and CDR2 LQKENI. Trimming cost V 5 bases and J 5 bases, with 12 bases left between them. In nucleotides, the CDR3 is TGTGCCAGCTCAACCCAGGAGGTAACCGGGGAGCTGTTTTTT. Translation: CASSTQEVTGELFF.

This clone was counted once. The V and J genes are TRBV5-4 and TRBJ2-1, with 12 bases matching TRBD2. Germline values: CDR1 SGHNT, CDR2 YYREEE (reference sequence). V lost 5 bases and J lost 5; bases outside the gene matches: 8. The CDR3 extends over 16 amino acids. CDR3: CASSTKLAGGHNEQFF. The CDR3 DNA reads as TGTGCCAGCAGTACTAAACTAGCGGGAGGACACAATGAGCAGTTCTTC.

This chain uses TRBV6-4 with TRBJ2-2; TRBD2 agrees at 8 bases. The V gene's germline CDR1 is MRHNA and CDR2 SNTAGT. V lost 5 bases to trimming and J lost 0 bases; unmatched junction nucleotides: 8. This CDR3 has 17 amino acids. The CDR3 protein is CASSPSGGGANTGELFF. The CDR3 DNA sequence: TGTGCCAGCAGTCCCTCGGGGGGGGGCGCGAACACCGGGGAGCTGTTTTTT.

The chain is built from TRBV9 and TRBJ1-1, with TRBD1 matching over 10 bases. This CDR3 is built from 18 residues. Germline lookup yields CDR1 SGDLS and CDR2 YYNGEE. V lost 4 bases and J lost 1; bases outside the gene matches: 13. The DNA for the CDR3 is TGTGCCAGCAGCCCGCCGGGACAGGGGATGGGAGGGAACACTGAAGCTTTCTTT. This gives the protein CASSPPGQGMGGNTEAFF. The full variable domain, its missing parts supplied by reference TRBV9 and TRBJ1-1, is DSGVTQTPKHLITATGQRVTLRCSPRSGDLSVYWYQQSLDQGLQFLIQYYNGEERAKGNILERFSAQQFPDLHSELNLSSLELGDSALYFCASSPPGQGMGGNTEAFFGQGTRLTVV.

The CDR3 nucleotides read TGTGCCAGCACCGGGGACAGGGTGTATGGCTACACCTTC. As protein: CASTGDRVYGYTF. V and J are TRBV28 and TRBJ1-2, with 9 bases lining up with TRBD1. The CDR3 contains 13 residues. The J segment lost 5 bases and the V segment lost 7 bases, leaving 5 bases of the junction unmatched. Germline lookup yields CDR1 MDHEN and CDR2 SYDVKM.